One and the same sample provided the 16 T cell receptor beta chains below, sequenced in a study of cytomegalovirus exposure and HLA in healthy donors. The PCR ran on 60 Vbeta and 13 Jbeta primers. Profiling relied on immunoSEQ multiplex PCR, and the TCRdb table lists in-frame clones only, not all of them. Of about 160,000 clones detected, around 80% appear once; the ten largest clones hold 1.5%. Input material: PBMCs. The receptors shown here come from a girl aged 5-17 years in good health and CMV-seropositive.

Remarks on this clone: At one boundary the junction diverges from the germline segment, which might be a read error. Written as DNA, the CDR3 is TGTGCCAGCAGATTAGACAGGGGGCGACGGACTGAAGCTTTCTTT. This gives the protein CASRLDRGRRTEAFF. The chain carries TRBV13 and TRBJ1-1; 10 bases match TRBD1. Germline V lookup: CDR1 PRHDT, CDR2 FYEKMQ (reference sequence). This CDR3 comprises 15 residues.

This chain joins TRBV28 and TRBJ1-1; a possible D gene is TRBD1 (6 bases). The CDR3 has 11 residues. Looked up from germline, CDR1 is MDHEN and CDR2 is SYDVKM. V dropped 11 bases and J dropped 5 bases, with 12 bases sitting between them. The chain's CDR3 is CAGKQGTEAFF. In nucleotides, the CDR3 is TGTGCCGGGAAACAGGGAACTGAAGCTTTCTTT.

The chain couples TRBV18 to TRBJ2-4; possible D gene TRBD1, 6 bases. The V end lost 2 bases, the J end lost 4 bases, and 18 bases lay between the germline ends. The germline V gene encodes CDR1 KGHSH and CDR2 LQKENI. The CDR3 is made up of 17 amino acids. The CDR3: CASSPFSPQGQKNIQYF. The DNA of the CDR3 is TGTGCCAGCTCACCATTTTCCCCACAAGGACAGAAAAACATTCAGTACTTC.

This chain joins TRBV2 and TRBJ1-1; no firm D call. The V gene lost 4 bases and the J gene lost 2 bases, with 8 bases spanning the gap. There are 13 residues in the CDR3. CDR1 and CDR2 (germline): SNHLY, FYNNEI. The DNA for the CDR3 is TGTGCCAGCAGTGCACAGACCAACACTGAAGCTTTCTTT. It is translated as CASSAQTNTEAFF. Full variable domain (missing parts from reference TRBV2 and TRBJ1-1): EPEVTQTPSHQVTQMGQEVILRCVPISNHLYFYWYRQILGQKVEFLVSFYNNEISEKSEIFDDQFSVERPDGSNFTLKIRSTKLEDSAMYFCASSAQTNTEAFFGQGTRLTVV.

The chain carries TRBV25-1 and TRBJ2-7, with TRBD1 matching over 8 bases. CDR1 is MGHDK, CDR2 SYGVNS, per germline. V shed 8 bases and J 0 bases; nucleotides not matched to a gene: 9. The CDR3 is 15 amino acids. CDR3: CASCPRDRNSYEQYF. The CDR3 bases are TGTGCCAGCTGCCCTCGGGACAGGAACTCCTACGAGCAGTACTTC.

The rearrangement uses TRBV7-3 and TRBJ1-2, with unresolved D. The CDR3 consists of 13 residues. Germline V gene sequence: CDR1 SGHTA, CDR2 FQGTGA. V was trimmed by 6 bases and J by 4 bases, leaving 12 bases between them. Written as DNA, the CDR3 is TGTGCCAGCAGTTTTAGTCTCTCCTATGGCTACACCTTC. This translates into CASSFSLSYGYTF.

The rearrangement uses TRBV29-1 and TRBJ2-3; 12 bases fit TRBD2. Per germline, CDR1 SQVTM and CDR2 ANQGSEA. The CDR3 totals 20 residues. The V segment lost 2 bases and the J segment 0 bases; nucleotides outside the gene matches: 15. The CDR3 region has the DNA TGCAGCGTTGAATTGGGGGCTAGCGGGGGGGACCTTTCTAGCACAGATACGCAGTATTTT. Its protein is CSVELGASGGDLSSTDTQYF.

This chain joins TRBV6-5 and TRBJ2-5; a weak D match, TRBD1 (5 bases). Trimming pared 5 bases from V and 1 base from J, leaving 14 bases between. This CDR3 is built from 15 residues. Germline V gene data show CDR1 as MNHEY and CDR2 as SVGAGI. The DNA of the CDR3 is TGTGCCAGCAGTCGGAAAGGACACTCCCAAGAGACCCAGTACTTC. Translated, it gives CASSRKGHSQETQYF.

V and J are TRBV10-3 and TRBJ2-7; 7 bases fit TRBD1. Trimming at V came to 4 bases and at J to 2 bases, leaving 5 bases not matched to a gene. This CDR3 contains 14 residues. Germline V lookup: CDR1 ENHRY, CDR2 SYGVKD. CDR3 region: CAISGRDRPYEQYF. The CDR3 DNA reads as TGTGCCATCAGTGGTCGGGACAGACCCTACGAGCAGTACTTC.

The V gene is TRBV25-1, the J gene TRBJ1-2; 11 bases are shared with TRBD1. After removal of 4 bases from V and 10 bases from J, the junction contained 2 bases not matched to a gene. The germline V gene encodes CDR1 MGHDK and CDR2 SYGVNS. CDR3 length equals 12 residues. In DNA, the CDR3 is TGTGCCAGCAGTGGCGGACAGGGGGCCTACACCTTC. It translates to CASSGGQGAYTF.

The CDR3: CASKDRGGLETQYF. The CDR3 region has the DNA TGTGCCAGCAAGGACAGGGGAGGATTGGAGACCCAGTACTTC. The rearrangement uses TRBV2 and TRBJ2-5; 9 positions agree with TRBD1. CDR3 size: 14 residues. Germline trimming cut 7 bases from V and 5 bases from J; bases unmatched to any gene: 8. CDR1 is SNHLY, CDR2 FYNNEI, per germline. Drawing the rest from reference TRBV2 and TRBJ2-5, the complete variable domain is EPEVTQTPSHQVTQMGQEVILRCVPISNHLYFYWYRQILGQKVEFLVSFYNNEISEKSEIFDDQFSVERPDGSNFTLKIRSTKLEDSAMYFCASKDRGGLETQYFGPGTRLLVL.

This clone was detected once. This rearrangement joins TRBV29-1 to TRBJ2-7; TRBD1 agrees at 10 bases. J lost 7 bases, V lost 4 bases, and 4 bases had no gene match. CDR3 size: 12 residues. CDR1 and CDR2 (germline): SQVTM, ANQGSEA. The CDR3 is CSVGQGAGEQYF. CDR3 sequence (DNA): TGCAGCGTTGGACAGGGGGCAGGGGAGCAGTACTTC.

This clone was counted a few times. J is TRBJ2-7 and V is TRBV28; 9 nucleotides align to TRBD2. Germline CDR1 MDHEN, CDR2 SYDVKM. The junction had 12 bases not matched to a gene; V was cut back by 5 bases and J by 7 bases. CDR3 length equals 15 residues. As DNA, the CDR3 is TGTGCCAGCAGTCCCTCGGCGGGAGGGAGGAAAGAGCAGTACTTC. As protein: CASSPSAGGRKEQYF.

For this clone: The DNA is omitted, as the CDR3 cannot be located on it reliably, and the CDR3 follows TCRdb's listing. The chain carries TRBV7-8 and TRBJ2-7; the table's D call, TRBD1, was not checked against the DNA. The CDR3 contains 15 residues when both ends are counted. CDR1 is SGHVS, CDR2 FQNEAQ, per germline. CDR3 protein: CASSLAVAGGARGYF.

The CDR3 bases are TGTGCCAGCAGCAGACAGGGGGCCCACACCGGGGAGCTGTTTTTT. This codes for CASSRQGAHTGELFF. The V call is TRBV27, the J call TRBJ2-2, with 10 bases aligning to TRBD1. The CDR3 runs to 15 residues. V lost 6 bases to trimming and J lost 3 bases; unmatched junction nucleotides: 4. Germline V gene data show CDR1 as MNHEY and CDR2 as SMNVEV (reference sequence).

This rearrangement joins TRBV28 to TRBJ2-7; 11 nucleotides line up with TRBD1. The CDR3 spans 14 residues. With 10 bases clipped from V and 1 base from J, the junction kept 6 bases outside the gene matches. The germline gives CDR1 MDHEN, CDR2 SYDVKM. The CDR3 DNA reads TGTGCCACCAAGGGGACAGGGGGTTCCTACGAGCAGTACTTC. Its protein product is CATKGTGGSYEQYF.